Presented here are 31 T cell receptor beta chains from one specimen sequenced in a study of blood T cell repertoires in COVID-19. Only in-frame clones appear in the TCRdb table, and some are missing; sequencing was by immunoSEQ multiplex PCR. The sample lists about 250,000 clones, around 83% occurring once. Sample: peripheral blood. These receptors were collected from a man aged 35 to 55 with active or convalescent COVID-19.

The chain carries TRBV24-1 and TRBJ2-1, with D possibly TRBD1 on 6 matching bases. This CDR3 region has 15 residues. Trimming removed 9 bases at V and 7 bases at J, with 21 bases between. Germline values: CDR1 KGHDR, CDR2 SFDVKD. The chain's CDR3 is CATGPRRTATNEQFF. CDR3 sequence (DNA): TGTGCCACCGGTCCCCGGAGGACAGCTACAAATGAGCAGTTCTTC.

The chain links TRBV4-1 to TRBJ2-2; 7 bases are a match to TRBD2. The V gene end was trimmed by 5 bases and the J gene end by 2 bases; junction bases not matched to a gene: 8. The CDR3 runs 16 residues. Per germline, CDR1 MGHRA and CDR2 YSYEKL. The CDR3 coding sequence is TGCGCCAGCAGCTTCGGAGGGACTACTAACACCGGGGAGCTGTTTTTT. Encoded protein: CASSFGGTTNTGELFF.

This clone is a singleton in its sample. V gene TRBV10-3 combines with J gene TRBJ1-5; D remains ambiguous. Germline-derived CDR1 and CDR2 are ENHRY and SYGVKD. The CDR3 has 14 residues. Trimming left V 9 bases short and J 11 bases short, with 23 bases between. The CDR3: CAISQASDWSAQHF. CDR3 nucleotide sequence: TGTGCCATTTCCCAAGCGTCGGACTGGTCGGCCCAGCATTTT.

The rearrangement uses TRBV6-6 and TRBJ1-6; TRBD1 aligns across 11 bases. The CDR3 loop spans 16 amino acids. With 0 bases clipped from V and 10 bases from J, the junction kept 5 bases outside the gene matches. The germline CDR1 and CDR2 sequences are MNHNY and SVGAGI (reference sequence). The CDR3 sequence: CASSYSTGQGGSPLHF. The CDR3, as DNA: TGTGCCAGCAGTTACTCGACGGGACAGGGGGGATCACCCCTCCACTTT.

V is TRBV18 and J is TRBJ1-1; 11 bases match TRBD1. Trimming at V came to 5 bases and at J to 5 bases, leaving 7 bases not matched to a gene. The CDR3 spans 15 residues. Looked up from germline, CDR1 is KGHSH and CDR2 is LQKENI. CDR3 region: CASSGEGQGGTEAFF. CDR3 coding DNA: TGTGCCAGCTCAGGCGAGGGACAGGGGGGAACTGAAGCTTTCTTT.

V usage is TRBV15 and J usage is TRBJ1-5; a weak D match, TRBD1 (5 bases). Trimming removed 0 bases at V and 6 bases at J, with 12 bases between. The CDR3 runs to 15 residues. CDR1 and CDR2 (germline): LNHNV, YYDKDF (reference sequence). Here the CDR3 reads CATSRDRGGGQPQHF. The CDR3 DNA sequence: TGTGCCACCAGCAGAGATCGGGGGGGAGGTCAGCCCCAGCATTTT.

V and J are TRBV5-1 and TRBJ2-7; the match to TRBD1 covers 9 bases. The V gene's germline CDR1 is SGHRS and CDR2 YFSETQ. V shed 2 bases, J shed 3 bases, and the junction held 6 bases outside the gene matches. CDR3 length: 15 residues. CDR3 protein: CASSFSQGANYEQYF. The CDR3, as DNA: TGCGCCAGCAGCTTTTCACAGGGGGCGAACTACGAGCAGTACTTC.

Only a few counts were recorded for this clone. V gene TRBV5-8 combines with J gene TRBJ1-1; D unclear. The CDR3 length is 19 residues. Germline V gene sequence: CDR1 SGHTS, CDR2 YDEGEE. V gave up 1 base and J gave up 0 bases, with 22 bases separating them. CDR3 sequence (DNA): TGTGCCAGCAGCTTGAGGTTGGGCAGTGCCCTAAACTTGAACACTGAAGCTTTCTTT. Translating it yields CASSLRLGSALNLNTEAFF.

The V call is TRBV6-6, the J call TRBJ2-3, with D perhaps matching TRBD2 (6 bases). The CDR3 covers 12 residues. Trimming took 10 bases from V and 6 from J, leaving 14 bases between them. Germline lookup yields CDR1 MNHNY and CDR2 SVGAGI (reference sequence). For the CDR3, the DNA is TGTGCCACAAGAGAAACTAGCGATACGCAGTATTTT. As protein: CATRETSDTQYF.

The rearrangement uses TRBV19 and TRBJ2-3, with D unresolved. The V gene's germline CDR1 is LNHDA and CDR2 SQIVND (reference sequence). The CDR3 spans 14 residues. The V gene lost 6 bases and the J gene lost 0 bases, with 10 bases spanning the gap. In nucleotides, the CDR3 is TGTGCCAGTAGATCCGAGATCAGCACAGATACGCAGTATTTT. It encodes CASRSEISTDTQYF.

V is TRBV6-2 or TRBV6-3 and J is TRBJ1-5, with D maybe TRBD1 (5 bases). V lost 1 base and J 6 bases, leaving 22 bases between the germline ends. Germline V CDR1 and CDR2: MNHEY, SVGEGT. The CDR3 has 18 residues. In DNA, the CDR3 is TGTGCCAGCAGTTACTATGCGGGGGAAAAACAAAGAGGTCAGCCCCAGCATTTT. Its translation is CASSYYAGEKQRGQPQHF.

This clone was seen a handful of times. This rearrangement joins TRBV9 to TRBJ2-1, with 9 nucleotides matching TRBD1. V dropped 0 bases and J dropped 5; count of bases not matched to a gene: 3. The germline V gene encodes CDR1 SGDLS and CDR2 YYNGEE. The CDR3 runs to 15 residues. The CDR3 sequence is CASSVEDRGDNEQFF. CDR3 DNA sequence: TGTGCCAGCAGCGTAGAAGACAGGGGGGACAATGAGCAGTTCTTC.

The chain uses TRBV5-4 and TRBJ1-1; TRBD1 agrees at 9 bases. From germline, CDR1 is SGHNT and CDR2 YYREEE (reference sequence). CDR3 size: 13 residues. V was pared by 2 bases and J by 6 bases, with 2 bases of the junction left unmatched. CDR3 residues: CASSFRQGAEAFF. DNA for the CDR3: TGTGCCAGCAGCTTCCGACAGGGGGCTGAAGCTTTCTTT.

The J gene is TRBJ1-1, the V gene TRBV6-5; D unclear. This CDR3 contains 14 residues. The V gene lost 2 bases and the J gene lost 2 bases, with 9 bases spanning the gap. The germline V gene encodes CDR1 MNHEY and CDR2 SVGAGI. The DNA for the CDR3 is TGTGCCAGCAGTTACACTAGCTTTAACACTGAAGCTTTCTTT. It encodes CASSYTSFNTEAFF.

V is TRBV5-1 and J is TRBJ2-1, with D tentatively TRBD2 (6 bases). V was pared by 2 bases and J by 14 bases, with 23 bases between. The CDR3 is made up of 15 amino acids. Looked up from germline, CDR1 is SGHRS and CDR2 is YFSETQ. The CDR3 DNA follows: TGCGCCAGCAGCTTATGGGGGGACGAAGACCCCTCTAAGTTCTTC. Translating it yields CASSLWGDEDPSKFF. The variable domain in full, completed from reference TRBV5-1 and TRBJ2-1, reads KAGVTQTPRYLIKTRGQQVTLSCSPISGHRSVSWYQQTPGQGLQFLFEYFSETQRNKGNFPGRFSGRQFSNSRSEMNVSTLELGDSALYLCASSLWGDEDPSKFFGPGTRLTVL.

The rearrangement links TRBV18 to TRBJ1-4; TRBD1 matches 8 bases. From germline, CDR1 is KGHSH and CDR2 LQKENI. The CDR3 runs 14 residues. V lost 6 bases and J lost 4; bases outside the gene matches: 4. The CDR3 protein is CASSTGGYNEKLFF. The CDR3 DNA is TGTGCCAGCTCTACAGGGGGGTATAATGAAAAACTGTTTTTT.

The genes are TRBV18 and TRBJ2-5; tentative D call: TRBD2 (5 bases). The CDR3 contains 14 residues. Germline-derived CDR1 and CDR2 are KGHSH and LQKENI. The V gene lost 5 bases and the J gene lost 4 bases, with 14 bases spanning the gap. CDR3 protein: CASSAIGAGETQYF. CDR3 bases: TGTGCCAGCTCAGCGATAGGCGCGGGAGAGACCCAGTACTTC.

The chain uses TRBV19 and TRBJ1-2; TRBD1 agrees at 7 bases. Trimming at V came to 6 bases and at J to 1 base, leaving 8 bases not matched to a gene. Germline lookup yields CDR1 LNHDA and CDR2 SQIVND (reference sequence). The CDR3 sequence is 15 residues long. The CDR3 region is CASRLRDSLNYGYTF. CDR3 sequence (DNA): TGTGCCAGTAGACTCCGGGACAGCCTTAACTATGGCTACACCTTC.

The J gene is TRBJ1-3, the V gene TRBV9; D remains unclear. CDR3 length: 16 residues. Germline loops: CDR1 SGDLS, CDR2 YYNGEE. V was clipped by 4 bases and J by 2 bases, with 16 bases between them. This CDR3 reads CASSPGSIITGNTIYF. The CDR3 DNA reads TGTGCCAGCAGCCCGGGATCCATAATTACTGGAAACACCATATATTTT.

V usage is TRBV4-1 and J usage is TRBJ2-2; D is undetermined. The germline gives CDR1 MGHRA, CDR2 YSYEKL. The V and J ends lost 1 base and 6 bases respectively, with 9 bases between them. CDR3 length: 14 amino acids. CDR3 amino acids: CASSQVGGPGELFF. The CDR3 region has the DNA TGCGCCAGCAGCCAAGTTGGTGGGCCCGGGGAGCTGTTTTTT.

This clone was seen just once. CDR3 nucleotides: TGTGCCACCAGCATGGGACTAGCGGGATACAATGAGCAGTTCTTC. The encoded protein is CATSMGLAGYNEQFF. This chain uses TRBV15 with TRBJ2-1, with TRBD2 identical over 13 bases. Germline values: CDR1 LNHNV, CDR2 YYDKDF (reference sequence). The CDR3 loop spans 15 amino acids. V shed 4 bases and J 4 bases; nucleotides not matched to a gene: 1. The complete variable domain, with remaining parts taken from reference TRBV15 and TRBJ2-1, reads DAMVIQNPRYQVTQFGKPVTLSCSQTLNHNVMYWYQQKSSQAPKLLFHYYDKDFNNEADTPDNFQSRRPNTSFCFLDIRSPGLGDTAMYLCATSMGLAGYNEQFFGPGTRLTVL.

The chain is built from TRBV4-1 and TRBJ1-5, with 10 bases matching TRBD1. The V gene's germline CDR1 is MGHRA and CDR2 YSYEKL. V dropped 3 bases and J dropped 5; count of bases not matched to a gene: 4. This CDR3 is 15 amino acids long. The CDR3 is CASSHSGQGDQPQHF. As DNA, the CDR3 is TGCGCCAGCAGCCATTCCGGACAGGGGGATCAGCCCCAGCATTTT.

V usage is TRBV30 and J usage is TRBJ1-1; TRBD1 might be the D (5 bases). The V gene lost 8 bases and the J gene lost 5 bases, with 18 bases spanning the gap. The CDR3 contains 13 residues. Per the germline V gene, CDR1 is GTSNPN and CDR2 is SVGIG (reference sequence). CDR3 in amino acids: CATVWRGGTEAFF. The CDR3 DNA reads as TGTGCCACAGTGTGGAGGGGAGGGACTGAAGCTTTCTTT.

V usage is TRBV27 and J usage is TRBJ1-2; the D gene is possibly TRBD1 (5 bases). Germline V gene data show CDR1 as MNHEY and CDR2 as SMNVEV (reference sequence). The CDR3 has 13 residues. Deletions cut 3 bases from V and 6 bases from J, with 11 bases between. CDR3 bases: TGTGCCAGCAGTTTCAGAATAGGGGATGGCTACACCTTC. Translation gives CASSFRIGDGYTF.

The chain has TRBV7-6 and TRBJ1-3, with D tentatively TRBD1 (5 bases). CDR1 SGHVS and CDR2 FNYEAQ come from the germline V gene. CDR3 length: 15 amino acids. The V and J ends lost 4 bases and 0 bases respectively, with 10 bases between them. Here the CDR3 reads CASSSQELSGNTIYF. The DNA of the CDR3 is TGTGCCAGCAGCTCACAGGAGCTCTCTGGAAACACCATATATTTT.

The rearrangement links TRBV15 to TRBJ1-2; D not resolved. CDR3 size: 14 residues. The V and J ends lost 0 bases and 4 bases respectively, with 9 bases between them. CDR1 LNHNV and CDR2 YYDKDF come from the germline V gene (reference sequence). DNA of the CDR3: TGTGCCACCAGCAGAGATCACACGGGCTATGGCTACACCTTC. Encoded protein: CATSRDHTGYGYTF.

V is TRBV24-1 and J is TRBJ1-2, with 9 bases identical to TRBD1. There are 14 residues in the CDR3. CDR1 and CDR2 (germline): KGHDR, SFDVKD. The V and J ends lost 8 bases and 2 bases, in that order; junction bases with no gene match: 5. CDR3 loop: CATKPGQGNYGYTF. The CDR3 DNA follows: TGTGCCACCAAACCCGGACAGGGGAACTATGGCTACACCTTC.

The CDR3 spells CATWTGGRIRNTEAFF. The CDR3 DNA reads TGTGCCACCTGGACAGGGGGGAGGATCAGGAACACTGAAGCTTTCTTT. The rearrangement uses TRBV10-3 and TRBJ1-1, with 10 bases identical to TRBD1. CDR3 size: 16 residues. Looked up from germline, CDR1 is ENHRY and CDR2 is SYGVKD. J was trimmed by 1 base and V by 10 bases; bases with no gene match: 12.

This clone is a singleton in its sample. The genes are TRBV4-1 and TRBJ2-1, with 7 bases identical to TRBD2. Germline V gives CDR1 MGHRA, CDR2 YSYEKL. The CDR3 runs to 17 residues. Trimming took 0 bases from V and 4 from J; bases not matched to a gene: 9. CDR3 amino acids: CASSQDWPSGAYNEQFF. CDR3 nucleotide sequence: TGCGCCAGCAGCCAAGATTGGCCCAGCGGGGCATACAATGAGCAGTTCTTC.

The chain joins TRBV2 to TRBJ2-7, with 10 bases fitting TRBD1. This CDR3 has 16 residues. The V and J ends lost 6 bases and 7 bases, in that order; junction bases with no gene match: 15. The germline V gene encodes CDR1 SNHLY and CDR2 FYNNEI. The CDR3: CASSILPGQGISEQYF. The CDR3 coding sequence is TGTGCCAGCAGCATCCTCCCGGGACAGGGGATTAGTGAGCAGTACTTC.

The chain links TRBV11-2 to TRBJ2-7; weak D call: TRBD2 (6 bases). The CDR3 has 14 residues. Germline V gene sequence: CDR1 SGHAT, CDR2 FQNNGV. The V gene lost 7 bases and the J gene lost 0 bases, with 13 bases spanning the gap. For the CDR3, the DNA is TGTGCCAGCACCCTCTCGGGGGTCTCCTACGAGCAGTACTTC. Translation: CASTLSGVSYEQYF.